The 3 T cell receptor beta chains reported below all come from one sample, sequenced in a study of early T cells in non-severe SARS-CoV-2 infection. TCRdb reprocessed the 5' RACE reads via MiXCR and lists one record per CDR3 protein. The sample contains about 42,000 distinct CDR3 sequences, roughly 7.1% of which appear only once. The sequenced material came from whole blood. These receptors all stem from an adult who was a healthcare worker with PCR-confirmed SARS-CoV-2 infection or an uninfected control (not recorded which).

This clonotype was observed at least ten times. The V and J genes are TRBV5-4 and TRBJ2-5; 7 positions match TRBD1. This CDR3 has 14 residues. V lost 6 bases, J lost 1 base, and 6 bases stayed unmatched. The germline V gene encodes CDR1 SGHNT and CDR2 YYREEE (reference sequence). DNA for the CDR3: TGTGCCAGCAACCCAAGACAGGGCCAAGAGACCCAGTACTTC. It encodes CASNPRQGQETQYF.

V and J are TRBV19 and TRBJ2-3; D ambiguous. The CDR3 has 15 amino acids. Between the trimmed V and J ends, which lost 7 bases and 0 bases, there was a span of 14 bases. Germline CDR1 and CDR2: LNHDA and SQIVND (reference sequence). The DNA of the CDR3 is TGTGCCAGTACCCCGAAAATCGTTAGCACAGATACGCAGTATTTT. Its translation is CASTPKIVSTDTQYF.

The chain carries TRBV10-3 and TRBJ1-1; D unclear. The V gene lost 3 bases and the J gene lost 4 bases, with 12 bases spanning the gap. This CDR3 is 14 amino acids long. The V gene's germline CDR1 is ENHRY and CDR2 SYGVKD. The CDR3 protein is CAISDVKGGTEAFF. CDR3 coding DNA: TGTGCCATCAGTGACGTAAAGGGAGGCACTGAAGCTTTCTTT.